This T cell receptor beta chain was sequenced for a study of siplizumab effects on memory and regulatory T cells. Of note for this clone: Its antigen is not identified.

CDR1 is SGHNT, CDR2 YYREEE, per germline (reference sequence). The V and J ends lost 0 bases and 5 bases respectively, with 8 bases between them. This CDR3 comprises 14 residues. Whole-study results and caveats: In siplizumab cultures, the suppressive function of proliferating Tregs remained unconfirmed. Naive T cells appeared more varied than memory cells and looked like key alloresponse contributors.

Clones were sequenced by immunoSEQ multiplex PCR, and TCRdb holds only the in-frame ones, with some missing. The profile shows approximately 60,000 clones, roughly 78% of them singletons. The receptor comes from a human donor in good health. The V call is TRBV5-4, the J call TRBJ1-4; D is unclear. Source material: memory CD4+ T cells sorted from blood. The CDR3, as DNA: TGTGCCAGCAGCTTGGGGCAGCAAAATGAAAAACTGTTTTTT. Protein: CASSLGQQNEKLFF. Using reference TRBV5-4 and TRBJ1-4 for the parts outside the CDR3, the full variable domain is ETGVTQSPTHLIKTRGQQVTLRCSSQSGHNTVSWYQQALGQGPQFIFQYYREEENGRGNFPPRFSGLQFPNYSSELNVNALELDDSALYLCASSLGQQNEKLFFGSGTQLSVL.